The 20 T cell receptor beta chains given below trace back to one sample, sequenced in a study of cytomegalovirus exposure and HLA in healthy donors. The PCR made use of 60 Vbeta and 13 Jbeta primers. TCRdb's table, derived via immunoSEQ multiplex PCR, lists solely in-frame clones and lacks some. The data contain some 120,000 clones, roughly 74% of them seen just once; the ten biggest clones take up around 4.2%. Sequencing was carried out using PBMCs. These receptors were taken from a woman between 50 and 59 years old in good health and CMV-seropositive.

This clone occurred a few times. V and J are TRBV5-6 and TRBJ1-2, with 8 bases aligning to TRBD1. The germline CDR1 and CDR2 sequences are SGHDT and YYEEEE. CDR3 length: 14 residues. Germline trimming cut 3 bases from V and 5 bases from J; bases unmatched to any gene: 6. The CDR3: CASSSPGQEYGYTF. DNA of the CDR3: TGTGCCAGCAGCTCTCCGGGACAGGAATATGGCTACACCTTC.

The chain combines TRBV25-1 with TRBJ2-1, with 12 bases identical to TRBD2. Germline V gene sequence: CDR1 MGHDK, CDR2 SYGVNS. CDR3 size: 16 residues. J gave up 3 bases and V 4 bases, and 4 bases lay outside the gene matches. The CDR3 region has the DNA TGTGCCAGCAGTGCACTAGCGGGGGGCCTCTACAATGAGCAGTTCTTC. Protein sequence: CASSALAGGLYNEQFF.

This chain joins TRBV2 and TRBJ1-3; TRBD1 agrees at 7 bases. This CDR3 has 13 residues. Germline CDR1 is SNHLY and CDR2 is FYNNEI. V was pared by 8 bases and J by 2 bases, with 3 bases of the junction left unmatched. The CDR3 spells CASVGQAGNTIYF. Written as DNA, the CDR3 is TGTGCCAGCGTAGGACAGGCTGGAAACACCATATATTTT.

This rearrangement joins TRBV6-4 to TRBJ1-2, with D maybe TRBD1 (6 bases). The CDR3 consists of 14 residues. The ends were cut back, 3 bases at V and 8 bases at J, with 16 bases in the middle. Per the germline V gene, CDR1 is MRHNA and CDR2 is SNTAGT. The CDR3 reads CASSEVGNRDGYTF. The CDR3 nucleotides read TGTGCCAGCAGTGAAGTAGGGAACAGGGACGGCTACACCTTC.

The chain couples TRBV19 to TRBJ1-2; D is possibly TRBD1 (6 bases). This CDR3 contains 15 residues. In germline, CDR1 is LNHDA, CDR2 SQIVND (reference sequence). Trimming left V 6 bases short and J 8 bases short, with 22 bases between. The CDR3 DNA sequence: TGTGCCAGTAGCCCAGACGGGACACCCCGGGGAGGCTACACCTTC. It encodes CASSPDGTPRGGYTF.

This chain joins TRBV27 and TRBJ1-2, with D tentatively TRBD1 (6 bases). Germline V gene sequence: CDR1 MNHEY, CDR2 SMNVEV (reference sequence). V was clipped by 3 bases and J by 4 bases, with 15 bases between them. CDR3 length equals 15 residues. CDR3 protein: CASSFTAGGPYGYTF. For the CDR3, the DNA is TGTGCCAGCAGTTTTACCGCCGGGGGGCCCTATGGCTACACCTTC.

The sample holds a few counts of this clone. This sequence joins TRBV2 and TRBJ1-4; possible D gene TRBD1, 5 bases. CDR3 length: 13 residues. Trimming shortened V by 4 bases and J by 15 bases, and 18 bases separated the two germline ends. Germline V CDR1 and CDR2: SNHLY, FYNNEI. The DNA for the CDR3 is TGTGCCAGCAGTGCCACTGGGGGGAGACCATTGTTTTTT. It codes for CASSATGGRPLFF.

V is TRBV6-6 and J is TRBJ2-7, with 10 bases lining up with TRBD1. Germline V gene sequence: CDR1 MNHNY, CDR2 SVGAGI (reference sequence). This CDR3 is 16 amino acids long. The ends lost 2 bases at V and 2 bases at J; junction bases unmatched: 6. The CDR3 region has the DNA TGTGCCAGCAGTTACCGGTGGACAGGGGGGACCTACGAGCAGTACTTC. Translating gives CASSYRWTGGTYEQYF.

CDR3 in DNA: TGCGCCAGCAGCTTGGCCGGGACAGGCAACCACGAGCAGTACTTC. Residues: CASSLAGTGNHEQYF. The chain combines TRBV5-1 with TRBJ2-5; 8 nucleotides match TRBD1. The J call is uncertain, as TRBJ2-7 better fits the DNA end. Germline V gene data show CDR1 as SGHRS and CDR2 as YFSETQ. CDR3 size: 15 residues.

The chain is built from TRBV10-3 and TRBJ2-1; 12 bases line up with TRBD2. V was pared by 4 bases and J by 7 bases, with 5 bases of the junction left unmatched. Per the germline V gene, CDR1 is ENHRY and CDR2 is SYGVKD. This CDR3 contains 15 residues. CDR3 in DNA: TGTGCCATCAGTGCTCTAGCGGGGGGGAGGAATGAGCAGTTCTTC. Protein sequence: CAISALAGGRNEQFF.

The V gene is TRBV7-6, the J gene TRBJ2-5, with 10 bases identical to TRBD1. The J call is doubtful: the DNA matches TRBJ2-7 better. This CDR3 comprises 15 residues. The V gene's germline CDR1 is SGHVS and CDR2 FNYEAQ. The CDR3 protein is CASSFGQGGSYEQYF. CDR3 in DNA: TGTGCCAGCAGCTTCGGACAGGGGGGGTCCTACGAGCAGTACTTC.

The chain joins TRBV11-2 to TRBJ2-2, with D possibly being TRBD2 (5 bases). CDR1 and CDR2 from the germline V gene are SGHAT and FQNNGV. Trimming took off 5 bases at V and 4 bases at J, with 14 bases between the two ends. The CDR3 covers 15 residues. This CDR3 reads CASSPGDSVTGELFF. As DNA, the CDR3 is TGTGCCAGCAGCCCCGGGGATTCGGTCACCGGGGAGCTGTTTTTT. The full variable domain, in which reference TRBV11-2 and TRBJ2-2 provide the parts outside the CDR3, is EAGVAQSPRYKIIEKRQSVAFWCNPISGHATLYWYQQILGQGPKLLIQFQNNGVVDDSQLPKDRFSAERLKGVDSTLKIQPAKLEDSAVYLCASSPGDSVTGELFFGEGSRLTVL.

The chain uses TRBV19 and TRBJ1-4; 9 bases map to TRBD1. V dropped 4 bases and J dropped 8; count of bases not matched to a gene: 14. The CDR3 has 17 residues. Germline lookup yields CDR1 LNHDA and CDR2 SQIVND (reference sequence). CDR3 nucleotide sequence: TGTGCCAGTAGTAGGACAGGGGTAGATAGCAGTGTGGAAAAACTGTTTTTT. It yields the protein CASSRTGVDSSVEKLFF.

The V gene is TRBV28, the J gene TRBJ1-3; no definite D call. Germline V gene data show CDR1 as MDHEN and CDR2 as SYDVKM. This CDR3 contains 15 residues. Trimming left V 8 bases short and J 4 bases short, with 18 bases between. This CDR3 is CASSQVKGAGNTIYF. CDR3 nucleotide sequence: TGTGCCAGCTCCCAGGTGAAGGGAGCAGGAAACACCATATATTTT. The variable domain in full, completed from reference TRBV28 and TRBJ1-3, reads DVKVTQSSRYLVKRTGEKVFLECVQDMDHENMFWYRQDPGLGLRLIYFSYDVKMKEKGDIPEGYSVSREKKERFSLILESASTNQTSMYLCASSQVKGAGNTIYFGEGSWLTVV.

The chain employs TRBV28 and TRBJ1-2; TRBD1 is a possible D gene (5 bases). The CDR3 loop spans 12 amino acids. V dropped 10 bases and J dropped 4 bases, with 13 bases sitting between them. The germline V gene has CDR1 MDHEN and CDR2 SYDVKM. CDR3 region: CATLTVTYGYTF. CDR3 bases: TGTGCCACCTTGACAGTCACCTATGGCTACACCTTC.

The CDR3 bases are TGTGCCACTAGGGAGCGGGGGCGGAGCACAGATACGCAGTATTTT. Amino acids: CATRERGRSTDTQYF. The rearrangement uses TRBV19 and TRBJ2-3, with 8 bases fitting TRBD2. The CDR3 extends over 15 amino acids. The germline V gene encodes CDR1 LNHDA and CDR2 SQIVND (reference sequence). V shed 10 bases and J 0 bases; nucleotides not matched to a gene: 9.

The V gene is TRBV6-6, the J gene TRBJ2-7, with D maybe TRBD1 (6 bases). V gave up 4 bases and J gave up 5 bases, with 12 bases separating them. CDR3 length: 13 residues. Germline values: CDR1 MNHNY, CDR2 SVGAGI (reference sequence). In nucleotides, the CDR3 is TGTGCCAGCAGTTTCACAGGGTTCCACGAGCAGTACTTC. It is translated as CASSFTGFHEQYF.

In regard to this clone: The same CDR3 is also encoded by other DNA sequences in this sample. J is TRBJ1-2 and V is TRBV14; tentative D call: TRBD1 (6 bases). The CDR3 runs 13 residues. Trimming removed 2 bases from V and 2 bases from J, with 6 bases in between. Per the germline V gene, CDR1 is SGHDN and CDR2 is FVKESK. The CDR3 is CASSQRGNYGYTF. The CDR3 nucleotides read TGTGCCAGCAGCCAAAGGGGGAACTATGGCTACACCTTC.

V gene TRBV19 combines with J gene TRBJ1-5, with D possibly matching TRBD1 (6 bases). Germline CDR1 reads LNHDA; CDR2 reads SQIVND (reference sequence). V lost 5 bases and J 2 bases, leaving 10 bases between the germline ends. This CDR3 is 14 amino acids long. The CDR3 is CASSGSGGNQPQHF. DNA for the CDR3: TGTGCCAGTAGTGGGTCAGGGGGCAATCAGCCCCAGCATTTT.

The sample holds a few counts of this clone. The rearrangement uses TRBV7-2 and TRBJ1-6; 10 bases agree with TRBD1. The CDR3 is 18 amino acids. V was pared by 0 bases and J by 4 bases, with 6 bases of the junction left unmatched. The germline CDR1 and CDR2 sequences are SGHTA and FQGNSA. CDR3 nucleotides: TGTGCCAGCAGCTTAGCGTATCTGGGACAGGGGTATAATTCACCCCTCCACTTT. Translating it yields CASSLAYLGQGYNSPLHF.